This T cell receptor beta chain was retrieved from a study of blood T cell repertoires in COVID-19. The wider study: The analysed material was cDNA or gDNA that came from T cells, B-cell-depleted T cells, or PBMCs.

TCRdb keeps only in-frame clones here, not all; method: immunoSEQ multiplex PCR. The repertoire holds about 200,000 clones, around 85% seen once, with approximately 7.9% in the top ten. This clone was seen repeatedly, ten times or more. Sequenced sample: peripheral blood. This clonotype originated in a woman at least 80 years old with acute or convalescent COVID-19.

The CDR3 reads CASSLAISGAYNEQFF. The CDR3 coding sequence is TGTGCCAGCAGCTTAGCGATTTCGGGTGCCTACAATGAGCAGTTCTTC. V gene TRBV7-8 combines with J gene TRBJ2-1; D is undetermined. V was cut by 0 bases and J by 2 bases, with 11 bases left in between. Germline V CDR1 and CDR2: SGHVS, FQNEAQ. The CDR3 loop spans 16 amino acids.